These 24 T cell receptor beta chains share one sample of origin, sequenced in a study of cytomegalovirus exposure and HLA in healthy donors. Repertoires were generated with immunoSEQ multiplex PCR, while TCRdb's copy carries only in-frame clones and drops some. The data hold about 200,000 clones, with around 90% observed a single time. The sequenced sample was PBMCs. The origin of the receptors is a young woman in good health and CMV-seronegative.

The chain links TRBV10-1 to TRBJ2-3; 9 bases map to TRBD2. From germline, CDR1 is WNHNN and CDR2 SYGVQD (reference sequence). V lost 5 bases to trimming and J lost 4 bases; unmatched junction nucleotides: 10. This CDR3 is 16 amino acids long. The CDR3 protein is CASSSLSGSQADTQYF. CDR3 sequence (DNA): TGCGCCAGCAGTTCACTTAGCGGGAGCCAGGCAGATACGCAGTATTTT.

The CDR3 region is CASSLHPEVDTQYF. The CDR3 DNA reads TGTGCCAGCAGTTTACATCCGGAGGTGGATACGCAGTATTTT. The chain joins TRBV27 to TRBJ2-3; possible D gene TRBD2, 5 bases. The CDR3 has 14 amino acids. Deletions cut 2 bases from V and 6 bases from J, with 12 bases between. CDR1 MNHEY and CDR2 SMNVEV come from the germline V gene (reference sequence).

In its sample, this clone was seen once. The CDR3 reads CASPSEGVNTEAFF. As DNA, the CDR3 is TGTGCCAGCCCAAGTGAGGGGGTTAACACTGAAGCTTTCTTT. V gene TRBV28 combines with J gene TRBJ1-1; D might be TRBD1 (6 bases). CDR1 MDHEN and CDR2 SYDVKM come from the germline V gene. CDR3 length: 14 amino acids. Trimming left V 8 bases short and J 2 bases short, with 15 bases between.

In nucleotides, the CDR3 is TGTGCCAGCAGTGAGACAGGTGGTTACGAGCAGTACTTC. Translating it yields CASSETGGYEQYF. The J gene is TRBJ2-7, the V gene TRBV25-1; D is possibly TRBD1 (6 bases). CDR3 size: 13 residues. V was shortened by 3 bases and J by 4 bases, with 10 bases between the two germline ends. The V gene's germline CDR1 is MGHDK and CDR2 SYGVNS.

This rearrangement joins TRBV4-2 to TRBJ2-7, with TRBD2 identical over 13 bases. The V gene end was trimmed by 3 bases and the J gene end by 4 bases; junction bases not matched to a gene: 9. Germline CDR1 reads LGHNA; CDR2 reads YNFKEQ. The length of the CDR3 is 17 residues. CDR3 sequence reads: CASSHPGLAGVSYEQYF. In nucleotides, the CDR3 is TGTGCCAGCAGCCATCCCGGACTAGCGGGAGTATCTTACGAGCAGTACTTC.

This rearrangement joins TRBV28 to TRBJ1-1; D is unresolved. The CDR3 sequence is 13 residues long. V lost 7 bases, J lost 4 bases, and 13 bases lay in between. Germline V gene sequence: CDR1 MDHEN, CDR2 SYDVKM. The CDR3 loop is CASIEEGSTEAFF. Here the CDR3 DNA reads TGTGCCAGCATAGAGGAAGGGAGCACTGAAGCTTTCTTT. The variable domain in full, completed from reference TRBV28 and TRBJ1-1, reads DVKVTQSSRYLVKRTGEKVFLECVQDMDHENMFWYRQDPGLGLRLIYFSYDVKMKEKGDIPEGYSVSREKKERFSLILESASTNQTSMYLCASIEEGSTEAFFGQGTRLTVV.

The chain is built from TRBV28 and TRBJ2-1; the D gene is possibly TRBD2 (6 bases). The CDR3 runs 12 residues. The ends were cut back, 3 bases at V and 8 bases at J, with 8 bases in the middle. The germline V gene has CDR1 MDHEN and CDR2 SYDVKM. CDR3 in amino acids: CASSLGGDEQFF. CDR3 bases: TGTGCCAGCAGTTTGGGCGGGGATGAGCAGTTCTTC.

The chain combines TRBV18 with TRBJ2-7; TRBD2 agrees at 7 bases. The germline V gene has CDR1 KGHSH and CDR2 LQKENI. The CDR3 has 17 amino acids. The trim removed 4 bases at V and 2 bases at J, leaving 14 bases unmatched. DNA for the CDR3: TGTGCCAGCTCACGCCGACCTGGGGAGGGCCCAACCTACGAGCAGTACTTC. This sequence encodes CASSRRPGEGPTYEQYF.

J is TRBJ2-5 and V is TRBV12-2; the tabulated D call, TRBD1, remains unverified against the DNA. TRBV12-2 is a pseudogene segment. This CDR3 contains 15 residues. The CDR3, as DNA: TGTGCAAGTCGCACACCCGGACAGGGGCAAGAGACCCAGTACTTC. Translated: CASRTPGQGQETQYF.

The chain links TRBV5-1 to TRBJ1-1; D is undetermined. The V gene's germline CDR1 is SGHRS and CDR2 YFSETQ. V shed 0 bases and J shed 2 bases, with 8 bases lying between them. The CDR3 totals 14 residues. The CDR3 nucleotides read TGCGCCAGCAGCTTGGCGTTGTCTAACACTGAAGCTTTCTTT. Translated: CASSLALSNTEAFF. The full variable domain, in which reference TRBV5-1 and TRBJ1-1 provide the parts outside the CDR3, is KAGVTQTPRYLIKTRGQQVTLSCSPISGHRSVSWYQQTPGQGLQFLFEYFSETQRNKGNFPGRFSGRQFSNSRSEMNVSTLELGDSALYLCASSLALSNTEAFFGQGTRLTVV.

This chain joins TRBV7-2 and TRBJ2-5; D might be TRBD2 (7 bases). The CDR3 has 16 residues. Trimming stripped 1 base from V and 1 base from J, with 13 bases between. In germline, CDR1 is SGHTA, CDR2 FQGNSA. The CDR3 region has the DNA TGTGCCAGCAGCTTAGGTCTAGGGGGGGGCCAAGAGACCCAGTACTTC. It yields the protein CASSLGLGGGQETQYF.

This clone came up once. The V and J genes are TRBV14 and TRBJ2-7, with D perhaps matching TRBD2 (5 bases). The V and J ends lost 3 bases and 1 base respectively, with 19 bases between them. The CDR3 covers 17 residues. The germline V gene encodes CDR1 SGHDN and CDR2 FVKESK. CDR3: CASSHGGTGERSYEQYF. CDR3 DNA sequence: TGTGCCAGCAGCCATGGAGGTACGGGCGAAAGATCCTACGAGCAGTACTTC.

This chain uses TRBV19 with TRBJ2-2; D possibly corresponds to TRBD2 (6 bases). From germline, CDR1 is LNHDA and CDR2 SQIVND (reference sequence). This CDR3 is built from 15 residues. V dropped 1 base and J dropped 4 bases, with 10 bases sitting between them. The CDR3 reads CASSIGLAITGELFF. In nucleotides, the CDR3 is TGTGCCAGTAGTATAGGGCTAGCGATCACCGGGGAGCTGTTTTTT.

This chain joins TRBV11-3 and TRBJ2-3, with D perhaps TRBD2 (6 bases). From germline, CDR1 is SGHNT and CDR2 YENEEA. This CDR3 spans 15 amino acids. The V gene lost 3 bases and the J gene lost 0 bases, with 10 bases spanning the gap. Written as DNA, the CDR3 is TGTGCCAGCAGCTTGGGAGGAACCAGCACAGATACGCAGTATTTT. Protein: CASSLGGTSTDTQYF.

CDR3 loop: CASSLVAAGFNEQFF. CDR3 nucleotides: TGTGCCAGCAGCTTAGTTGCGGCGGGATTCAATGAGCAGTTCTTC. The rearrangement joins TRBV7-2 to TRBJ2-1; D might be TRBD2 (6 bases). This CDR3 has 15 residues. V gave up 1 base and J gave up 6 bases, with 13 bases separating them. Germline CDR1 reads SGHTA; CDR2 reads FQGNSA.

The chain employs TRBV2 and TRBJ2-3, with 8 positions matching TRBD2. From germline, CDR1 is SNHLY and CDR2 FYNNEI. This CDR3 spans 14 amino acids. Trimming at V came to 7 bases and at J to 3 bases, leaving 6 bases not matched to a gene. The CDR3 coding sequence is TGTGCCAGCAAACCGGGACTAGTAACAGATACGCAGTATTTT. Amino acid sequence: CASKPGLVTDTQYF.

The chain uses TRBV6-1 and TRBJ2-7, with a possible D match to TRBD2 (6 bases). Trimming cost V 4 bases and J 3 bases, with 16 bases left between them. Per germline, CDR1 MNHNS and CDR2 SASEGT. This CDR3 region has 15 residues. CDR3 coding DNA: TGTGCCAGCAGTGTGGCCGCCGGGGGAAGCTACGAGCAGTACTTC. Protein product: CASSVAAGGSYEQYF.

The chain is built from TRBV5-1 and TRBJ2-3, with D tentatively TRBD2 (5 bases). This CDR3 has 15 amino acids. The germline V gene encodes CDR1 SGHRS and CDR2 YFSETQ. The V gene lost 0 bases and the J gene lost 0 bases, with 8 bases spanning the gap. The CDR3 DNA is TGCGCCAGCAGCTTGGACCGGGGAAGCACAGATACGCAGTATTTT. Translation: CASSLDRGSTDTQYF.

This chain links TRBV4-2 with TRBJ2-1; the D is unclear. CDR1 and CDR2 (germline): LGHNA, YNFKEQ. Trimming shortened V by 0 bases and J by 4 bases, and 22 bases separated the two germline ends. The CDR3 sequence is 19 residues long. The CDR3 coding sequence is TGTGCCAGCAGCCAAGATTGGATGAGGCTGAAGGCCTTATACAATGAGCAGTTCTTC. This translates into CASSQDWMRLKALYNEQFF.

This sequence joins TRBV7-9 and TRBJ2-7, with D possibly matching TRBD1 (6 bases). There are 16 residues in the CDR3. The V gene's germline CDR1 is SEHNR and CDR2 FQNEAQ (reference sequence). V dropped 1 base and J dropped 2 bases, with 15 bases sitting between them. The DNA of the CDR3 is TGTGCCAGCAGCTTAGGAGGCGGGCAGGGGCCCTACGAGCAGTACTTC. Translated: CASSLGGGQGPYEQYF.

This chain uses TRBV29-1 with TRBJ2-7; D perhaps matches TRBD1 (5 bases). Germline CDR1 reads SQVTM; CDR2 reads ANQGSEA. The CDR3 covers 15 residues. Trimming pared 0 bases from V and 4 bases from J, leaving 16 bases between. The CDR3 bases are TGCAGCGTTGAAGACCCCGGGCAGGGAAGTTACGAGCAGTACTTC. This codes for CSVEDPGQGSYEQYF.

This CDR3 is CASSYRTGNQPQHF. CDR3 DNA: TGTGCCAGCAGTTACAGGACAGGGAATCAGCCCCAGCATTTT. This chain connects TRBV6-5 to TRBJ1-5, with 8 nucleotides matching TRBD1. This CDR3 contains 14 residues. Per germline, CDR1 MNHEY and CDR2 SVGAGI. J gave up 4 bases and V 2 bases, and 1 base lay outside the gene matches.

The chain carries TRBV7-3 and TRBJ2-3; the match to TRBD1 covers 7 bases. V lost 0 bases, J lost 6 bases, and 6 bases stayed unmatched. The CDR3 runs to 15 residues. Germline V CDR1 and CDR2: SGHTA, FQGTGA. The CDR3 spells CASSLTGGAGDTQYF. The CDR3 DNA is TGTGCCAGCAGCTTAACAGGGGGCGCAGGGGATACGCAGTATTTT.

This chain uses TRBV11-1 with TRBJ2-1, with 11 bases aligning to TRBD2. The germline CDR1 and CDR2 sequences are SGHAT and FQDESV (reference sequence). The CDR3 totals 15 residues. J gave up 5 bases and V 4 bases, and 4 bases lay outside the gene matches. The CDR3 is CASSWGLAENNEQFF. CDR3 bases: TGTGCCAGCAGCTGGGGACTAGCGGAAAACAATGAGCAGTTCTTC. The variable domain in full, with the rest retrieved from reference TRBV11-1 and TRBJ2-1, is EAEVAQSPRYKITEKSQAVAFWCDPISGHATLYWYRQILGQGPELLVQFQDESVVDDSQLPKDRFSAERLKGVDSTLKIQPAELGDSAMYLCASSWGLAENNEQFFGPGTRLTVL.